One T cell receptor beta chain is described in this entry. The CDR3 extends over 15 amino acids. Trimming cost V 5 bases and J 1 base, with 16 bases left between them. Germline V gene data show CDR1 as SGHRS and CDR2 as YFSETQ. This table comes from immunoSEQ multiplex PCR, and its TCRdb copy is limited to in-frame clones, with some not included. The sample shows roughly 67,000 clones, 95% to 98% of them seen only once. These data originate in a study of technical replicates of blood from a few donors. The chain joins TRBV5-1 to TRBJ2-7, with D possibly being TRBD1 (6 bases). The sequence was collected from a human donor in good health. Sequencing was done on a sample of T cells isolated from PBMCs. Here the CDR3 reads CASRERPGQSYEQYF. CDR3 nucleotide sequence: TGCGCCAGCAGGGAAAGACCGGGACAATCCTACGAGCAGTACTTC.